These 21 T cell receptor beta chains were all obtained from the same sample, sequenced in a study of blood T cell repertoires in COVID-19. Sequenced by immunoSEQ multiplex PCR; TCRdb stores in-frame clones only, minus some. The sample lists around 450,000 clones, 85% to 90% seen once, with around 4.4% in the top ten. The specimen was peripheral blood. These receptors all come from a woman in her 30s with acute or convalescent COVID-19.

The chain employs TRBV5-1 and TRBJ2-5, with D perhaps matching TRBD1 (6 bases). The CDR3 consists of 16 residues. V lost 4 bases, J lost 4 bases, and 20 bases lay in between. Per the germline V gene, CDR1 is SGHRS and CDR2 is YFSETQ. The CDR3 bases are TGCGCCAGCAGCCGGTGGGACAACTTTAATCGAGAGACCCAGTACTTC. Translated, it gives CASSRWDNFNRETQYF.

The J gene is TRBJ2-1, the V gene TRBV6-5, with 11 bases that match TRBD2. The CDR3 contains 14 residues. The ends lost 7 bases at V and 6 bases at J; junction bases unmatched: 5. CDR1 MNHEY and CDR2 SVGAGI come from the germline V gene. Here the CDR3 DNA reads TGTGCCAGCATAGCGGGGGGGTTGGGCAATGAGCAGTTCTTC. It specifies CASIAGGLGNEQFF.

J is TRBJ1-1 and V is TRBV7-9; D not resolved. V gave up 5 bases and J gave up 0 bases, with 4 bases separating them. Germline V gene sequence: CDR1 SEHNR, CDR2 FQNEAQ (reference sequence). The CDR3 runs to 12 residues. CDR3 DNA: TGTGCCAGCAGCCGAGTGAACACTGAAGCTTTCTTT. Protein: CASSRVNTEAFF.

The J gene is TRBJ2-1, the V gene TRBV9; the D gene is possibly TRBD1 (5 bases). Germline lookup yields CDR1 SGDLS and CDR2 YYNGEE. Trimming took 0 bases from V and 3 from J, leaving 13 bases between them. This CDR3 is built from 16 residues. The CDR3 is CASSVGSRDIYNEQFF. In DNA form, the CDR3 reads TGTGCCAGCAGCGTAGGCTCCAGGGATATCTACAATGAGCAGTTCTTC.

Worth noting for this clone: The same CDR3 is also encoded by other DNA sequences in this sample. This chain links TRBV6-5 with TRBJ1-5; D is uncertain. V lost 0 bases, J lost 4 bases, and 7 bases lay in between. CDR1 MNHEY and CDR2 SVGAGI come from the germline V gene. The CDR3 sequence is 14 residues long. The CDR3 here is CASSYSGANQPQHF. The CDR3 nucleotides are TGTGCCAGCAGTTACTCGGGCGCTAATCAGCCCCAGCATTTT.

The V gene is TRBV2, the J gene TRBJ2-3; 9 bases are a match to TRBD1. In germline, CDR1 is SNHLY, CDR2 FYNNEI. J was trimmed by 5 bases and V by 6 bases; bases with no gene match: 9. The CDR3 totals 15 residues. CDR3 loop: CASRDYRGRRDTQYF. DNA for the CDR3: TGTGCCAGCAGGGATTACAGGGGGCGCCGAGATACGCAGTATTTT.

Points on this clone: The junction departs from germline at one end; a sequencing error may be responsible. V usage is TRBV27 and J usage is TRBJ2-1; perhaps TRBD2 as D (5 bases). Germline values: CDR1 MNHEY, CDR2 SMNVEV (reference sequence). This CDR3 region has 12 residues. The CDR3 DNA sequence: TGTGCCAGCAGTTTAATTGACTATCTCCTGCTCTTC. Encoded protein: CASSLIDYLLLF.

J is TRBJ2-3 and V is TRBV2; TRBD2 matches at 11 bases. J was trimmed by 2 bases and V by 7 bases; bases with no gene match: 14. CDR3 length: 18 amino acids. The germline CDR1 and CDR2 sequences are SNHLY and FYNNEI. The CDR3, as DNA: TGTGCCAGCAAAGTCCCCCTTAGCGGGGGGGCGGCCACAGATACGCAGTATTTT. This gives the protein CASKVPLSGGAATDTQYF. The whole variable domain, remainder taken from reference TRBV2 and TRBJ2-3, is EPEVTQTPSHQVTQMGQEVILRCVPISNHLYFYWYRQILGQKVEFLVSFYNNEISEKSEIFDDQFSVERPDGSNFTLKIRSTKLEDSAMYFCASKVPLSGGAATDTQYFGPGTRLTVL.

V is TRBV19 and J is TRBJ2-3; no clear D gene. This CDR3 has 15 amino acids. Per germline, CDR1 LNHDA and CDR2 SQIVND (reference sequence). V was clipped by 5 bases and J by 1 base, with 13 bases between them. The CDR3: CASSVGFSGTDTQYF. The CDR3 DNA reads as TGTGCCAGTAGTGTCGGGTTTAGTGGCACAGATACGCAGTATTTT.

Remarks on this clone: The sample carries other DNA sequences with the same CDR3. The J gene is TRBJ1-6, the V gene TRBV30, with D tentatively TRBD1 (5 bases). In germline, CDR1 is GTSNPN, CDR2 SVGIG (reference sequence). V dropped 3 bases and J dropped 7 bases, with 10 bases sitting between them. The CDR3 sequence is 13 residues long. For the CDR3, the DNA is TGTGCCTGGAGCCCAGGGCAGAATTCACCCCTCCACTTT. The encoded protein is CAWSPGQNSPLHF.

The CDR3 loop reads CASSLGHGGAKNIQYF. Written as DNA, the CDR3 is TGTGCCAGCAGCTTAGGACACGGGGGGGCCAAAAACATTCAGTACTTC. The chain carries TRBV11-2 and TRBJ2-4; 7 bases are a match to TRBD2. The CDR3 sequence is 16 residues long. Germline CDR1 SGHAT, CDR2 FQNNGV. Trimming cost V 1 base and J 1 base; bases outside gene matches: 4.

The rearrangement joins TRBV6-5 to TRBJ2-2; D is uncertain. The CDR3 has 15 residues. V was shortened by 1 base and J by 1 base, with 7 bases between the two germline ends. Looked up from germline, CDR1 is MNHEY and CDR2 is SVGAGI. The CDR3 reads CASSYFTVNTGELFF. Here the CDR3 DNA reads TGTGCCAGCAGTTACTTCACGGTGAACACCGGGGAGCTGTTTTTT.

V gene TRBV30 combines with J gene TRBJ1-5, with D perhaps matching TRBD1 (6 bases). The CDR3 totals 17 residues. Per germline, CDR1 GTSNPN and CDR2 SVGIG (reference sequence). V lost 4 bases, J lost 0 bases, and 19 bases lay in between. The CDR3 DNA sequence: TGTGCCTGGACCCTGGACAGTCCTAACCTTAGCAATCAGCCCCAGCATTTT. This codes for CAWTLDSPNLSNQPQHF.

This chain connects TRBV19 to TRBJ1-5; TRBD1 is a possible D gene (6 bases). The CDR3 contains 16 residues. CDR1 and CDR2 (germline): LNHDA, SQIVND (reference sequence). V shed 10 bases and J shed 5 bases, with 24 bases lying between them. The CDR3 is CATVRRGGDTHQPQHF. The CDR3 DNA reads as TGTGCCACTGTCCGGCGGGGAGGGGACACCCATCAGCCCCAGCATTTT.

This rearrangement joins TRBV12-3 or TRBV12-4 to TRBJ2-7, with no clear D. V was pared by 4 bases and J by 6 bases, with 10 bases between. This CDR3 spans 12 amino acids. CDR3 nucleotides: TGTGCCAGCAGTTCTCAGGTCAGCGAGCAGTACTTC. It codes for CASSSQVSEQYF.

The chain carries TRBV2 and TRBJ1-6; TRBD1 agrees at 8 bases. Germline CDR1 and CDR2: SNHLY and FYNNEI. CDR3 length: 19 residues. V lost 0 bases and J lost 4; bases outside the gene matches: 11. The CDR3 spells CASSEAGGTGFKYNSPLHF. DNA for the CDR3: TGTGCCAGCAGTGAAGCCGGGGGGACAGGATTTAAATATAATTCACCCCTCCACTTT.

The rearrangement uses TRBV28 and TRBJ2-4; D might be TRBD1 (5 bases). Germline values: CDR1 MDHEN, CDR2 SYDVKM. Trimming took 3 bases from V and 1 from J, leaving 19 bases between them. The CDR3 sequence is 18 residues long. CDR3 in amino acids: CASSLGLGPERAKNIQYF. The CDR3 DNA reads TGTGCCAGCAGTTTGGGGCTGGGTCCCGAAAGGGCCAAAAACATTCAGTACTTC.

This chain joins TRBV19 and TRBJ2-7; 9 bases line up with TRBD1. CDR1 is LNHDA, CDR2 SQIVND, per germline (reference sequence). V shed 1 base, J shed 0 bases, and the junction held 1 base outside the gene matches. The CDR3 loop spans 15 amino acids. The chain's CDR3 is CASSIGGQGSYEQYF. The CDR3 DNA sequence: TGTGCCAGTAGTATAGGGGGACAGGGCTCCTACGAGCAGTACTTC.

This clone has just a few counts. The rearrangement joins TRBV5-5 to TRBJ1-1, with D perhaps TRBD1 (6 bases). V gave up 0 bases and J gave up 0 bases, with 9 bases separating them. The CDR3 length is 15 residues. From germline, CDR1 is SGHKS and CDR2 YYEKEE (reference sequence). CDR3 residues: CASSLDRTVNTEAFF. The CDR3 nucleotides are TGTGCCAGCAGCTTGGATAGGACAGTGAACACTGAAGCTTTCTTT.

The CDR3 here is CASSQEPGGGYTF. The DNA for the CDR3 is TGTGCCAGCAGCCAAGAACCGGGCGGGGGCTACACCTTC. The J gene is TRBJ1-2, the V gene TRBV3-1 (or the pseudogene TRBV3-2); D is unresolved. The germline gives CDR1 LGHDT, CDR2 YNNKEL (reference sequence). V gave up 0 bases and J gave up 8 bases, with 10 bases separating them. There are 13 residues in the CDR3.

The chain uses TRBV7-9 and TRBJ2-4, with D tentatively TRBD1 (6 bases). The CDR3 is 18 residues long. Trimming took 5 bases from V and 4 from J, leaving 24 bases between them. Germline V gene sequence: CDR1 SEHNR, CDR2 FQNEAQ (reference sequence). CDR3 residues: CASSQSYRESARKNIQYF. The CDR3, as DNA: TGTGCCAGCAGCCAGTCATACAGGGAGTCAGCACGAAAAAACATTCAGTACTTC.